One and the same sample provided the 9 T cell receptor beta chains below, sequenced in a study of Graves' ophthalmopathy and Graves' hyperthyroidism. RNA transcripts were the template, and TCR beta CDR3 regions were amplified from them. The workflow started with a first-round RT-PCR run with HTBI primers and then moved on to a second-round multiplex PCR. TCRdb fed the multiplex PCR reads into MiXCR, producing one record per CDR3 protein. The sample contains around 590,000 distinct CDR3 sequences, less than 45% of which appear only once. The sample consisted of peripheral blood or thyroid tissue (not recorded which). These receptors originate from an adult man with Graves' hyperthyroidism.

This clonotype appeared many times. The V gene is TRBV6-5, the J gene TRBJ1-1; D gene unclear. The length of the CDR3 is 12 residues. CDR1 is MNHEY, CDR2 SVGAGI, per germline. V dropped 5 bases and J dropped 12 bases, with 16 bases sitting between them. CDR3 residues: CASSPGIDVTFF. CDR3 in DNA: TGTGCCAGCAGTCCAGGAATCGACGTCACTTTCTTT.

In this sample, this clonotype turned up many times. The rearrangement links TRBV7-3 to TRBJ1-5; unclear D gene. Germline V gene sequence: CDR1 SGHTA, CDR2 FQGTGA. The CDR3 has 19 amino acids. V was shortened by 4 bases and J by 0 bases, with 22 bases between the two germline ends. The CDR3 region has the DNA TGTGCCAGCAGCTCGCACAGCGACCCGCCACTATATAGCAATCAGCCCCAGCATTTT. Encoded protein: CASSSHSDPPLYSNQPQHF.

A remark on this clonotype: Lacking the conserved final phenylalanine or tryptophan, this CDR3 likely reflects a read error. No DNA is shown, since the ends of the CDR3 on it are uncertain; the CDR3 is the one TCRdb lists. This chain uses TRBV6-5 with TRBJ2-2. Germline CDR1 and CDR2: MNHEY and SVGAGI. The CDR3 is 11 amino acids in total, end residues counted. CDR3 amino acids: CASSRNRELNY.

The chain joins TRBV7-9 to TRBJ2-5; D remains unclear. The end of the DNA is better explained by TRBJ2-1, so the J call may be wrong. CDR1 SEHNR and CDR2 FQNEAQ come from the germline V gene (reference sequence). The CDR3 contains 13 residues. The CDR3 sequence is CASSFGPWGEQFF. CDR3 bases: TGTGCCAGCAGCTTTGGCCCCTGGGGAGAGCAGTTCTTC.

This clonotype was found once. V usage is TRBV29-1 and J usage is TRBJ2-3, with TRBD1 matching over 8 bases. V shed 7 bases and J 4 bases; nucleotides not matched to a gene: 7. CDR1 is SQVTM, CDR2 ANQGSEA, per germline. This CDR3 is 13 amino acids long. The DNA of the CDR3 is TGCAGCGGAGACAGGGGTGGGGCAGATACGCAGTATTTT. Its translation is CSGDRGGADTQYF.

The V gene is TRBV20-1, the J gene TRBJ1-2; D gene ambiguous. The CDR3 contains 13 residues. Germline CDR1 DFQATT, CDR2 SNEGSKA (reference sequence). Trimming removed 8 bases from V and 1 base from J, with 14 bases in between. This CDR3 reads CSYEEFGNYGYTF. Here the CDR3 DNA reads TGCAGTTACGAGGAATTTGGTAACTATGGCTACACCTTC.

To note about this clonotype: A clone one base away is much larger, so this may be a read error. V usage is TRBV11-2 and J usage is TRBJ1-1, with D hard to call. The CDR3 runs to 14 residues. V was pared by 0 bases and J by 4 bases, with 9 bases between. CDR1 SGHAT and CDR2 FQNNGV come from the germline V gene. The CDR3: CASSLEQALTEAFF. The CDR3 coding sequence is TGTGCCAGCAGCTTAGAGCAGGCCCTCACTGAAGCTTTCTTT.

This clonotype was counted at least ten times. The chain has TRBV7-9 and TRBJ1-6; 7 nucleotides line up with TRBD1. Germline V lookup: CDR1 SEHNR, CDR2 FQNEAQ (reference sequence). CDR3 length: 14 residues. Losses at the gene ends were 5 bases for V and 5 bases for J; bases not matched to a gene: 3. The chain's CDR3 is CASSPDRNNSPLHF. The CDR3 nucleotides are TGTGCCAGCAGCCCGGACAGGAATAATTCACCCCTCCACTTT.

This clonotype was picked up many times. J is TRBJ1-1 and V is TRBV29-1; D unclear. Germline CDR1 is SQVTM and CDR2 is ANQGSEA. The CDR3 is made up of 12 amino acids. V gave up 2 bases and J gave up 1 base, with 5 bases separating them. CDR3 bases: TGCAGCGTTGAATTCCAGAACACTGAAGCTTTCTTT. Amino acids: CSVEFQNTEAFF.